This section outlines one T cell receptor (beta chain) sequence together with its context. Its antigen specificity is not known. No base qualities exist here, and no much larger clone lies one base off it. The CDR3 covers 15 residues, taking in both the cysteine and the phenylalanine. Just the 45-base CDR3 DNA is kept, in frame starting at base 1. The germline V gene gives CDR1 as MRHNA and CDR2 as SNTAGT. Germline trimming: 7 bases from V, 0 bases from J; junction bases outside gene matches: 4. The source of the sample is a study of control samples from healthy donors and cancer patients (dated by TCRdb to the early 2020s). To prepare the library, the immunoSEQ multiplex PCR assay was applied. Drawn from immuneACCESS, this table holds only the in-frame rearrangements with V and J called that TCRdb kept. Clones are partly lost; checked studies trace under half to an unresolved V gene and leave the rest unexplained. Across this sample there are 100,000 to 150,000 clones, with about nine tenths seen only once. The top ten hold more than 2% of the sample.

Specimen: blood. This sequence was found in a man aged 18-30 years in good health. This chain is built from TRBV6-4 and TRBJ2-3, and 10 junction bases match TRBD2. The DNA sequence is TGTGCCAGCACTGAGACTAGCGGGAGCACAGATACGCAGTATTTT. Its protein product is CASTETSGSTDTQYF.